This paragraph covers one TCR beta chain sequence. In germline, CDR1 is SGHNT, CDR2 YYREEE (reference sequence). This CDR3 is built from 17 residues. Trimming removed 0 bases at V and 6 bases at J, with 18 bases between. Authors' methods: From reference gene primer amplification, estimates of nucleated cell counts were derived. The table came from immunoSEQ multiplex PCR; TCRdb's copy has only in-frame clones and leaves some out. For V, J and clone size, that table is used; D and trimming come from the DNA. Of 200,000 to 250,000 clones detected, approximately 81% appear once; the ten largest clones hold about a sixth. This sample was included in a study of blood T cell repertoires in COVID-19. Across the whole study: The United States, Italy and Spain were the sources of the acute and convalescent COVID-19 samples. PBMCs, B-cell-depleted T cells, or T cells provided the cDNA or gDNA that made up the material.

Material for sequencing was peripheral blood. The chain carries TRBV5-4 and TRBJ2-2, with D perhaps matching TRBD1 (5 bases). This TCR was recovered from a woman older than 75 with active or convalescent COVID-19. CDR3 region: CASSLGGRTRVPGELFF. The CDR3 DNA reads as TGTGCCAGCAGCTTGGGGGGCCGGACCAGAGTCCCCGGGGAGCTGTTTTTT. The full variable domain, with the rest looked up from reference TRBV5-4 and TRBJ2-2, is ETGVTQSPTHLIKTRGQQVTLRCSSQSGHNTVSWYQQALGQGPQFIFQYYREEENGRGNFPPRFSGLQFPNYSSELNVNALELDDSALYLCASSLGGRTRVPGELFFGEGSRLTVL.